Given below is one T cell receptor beta chain in context. Its target is not known. This sample was included in a study of shared clonotypes between healthy human individuals. Study-wide findings and caveats: Naive subsets typically showed greater estimated richness than memory subsets. A handful of donors held about 5.1% of naive CD4 clonotypes in common.

Replicate PCRs run on sorted subsets employed approximately 180 ng DNA, approximately 30,000 T cell genomes. Original processing methods: Filtering of immunoSEQ junctional sequences could not match full-length read filtering. Sequenced by immunoSEQ multiplex PCR; TCRdb stores in-frame clones only, minus some. The V and J calls and clone size are taken from that table; D and trimming were inferred from the DNA. Among around 1.9 million clones listed, roughly 91% were seen once. Naive CD8 isolation took CD45RO-negative cells positively selected for CCR7 and excluded terminally differentiated effector memory CD45RA+ cells. CDR3 size: 17 residues. CDR1 and CDR2 from the germline V gene are SGHNT and YYREEE (reference sequence). V lost 4 bases and J lost 3; bases outside the gene matches: 9.

The sample consisted of naive CD8+ T cells from PBMCs. The chain recombines TRBV5-4 with TRBJ1-4; 10 nucleotides match TRBD1. The receptor's source is a man between 18 and 35 years old in good health. Some clones in this sample may be carry-over from other donors' samples. The CDR3 bases are TGTGCCAGCAGCCCCGGGACAGGGGTCGCGGCTAATGAAAAACTGTTTTTT. This translates into CASSPGTGVAANEKLFF.